Listed below are T cell receptor beta chains from one sample, sequenced in a study of cytomegalovirus exposure and HLA in healthy donors. Assay used: immunoSEQ multiplex PCR; TCRdb lists only in-frame clones, some missing. The top ten hold 16% of the sample, which has around 76,000 clones, roughly 73% seen once. The sample consisted of PBMCs. The source of these receptors is a woman between 40 and 55 years old in good health and CMV-seropositive. Both conserved end residues are part of each CDR3. The D gene is left open where the match is weak. Only some rows state a clone size, as once, few, many or a class for expanded clones.

j_call: TRBJ2-3
d_call: NA
clone_size: NA
v_call: TRBV18
cdr3_aa: CASSLGVSDTQYF
cdr3_nt: TGTGCCAGCTCTCTAGGCGTATCGGATACGCAGTATTTT

j_call: TRBJ1-1
d_call: NA
clone_size: few
v_call: TRBV5-1
cdr3_aa: CASSTSGLENTEAFF
cdr3_nt: TGCGCCAGCAGCACCTCGGGACTCGAGAACACTGAAGCTTTCTTT

j_call: TRBJ2-3
d_call: TRBD2
clone_size: NA
v_call: TRBV18
cdr3_aa: CASSPLGLARSTDTQYF
cdr3_nt: TGTGCCAGCTCACCTCTAGGACTAGCGAGGAGCACAGATACGCAGTATTTT

j_call: TRBJ1-1
d_call: NA
clone_size: NA
v_call: TRBV9
cdr3_aa: CASSVGLETEAFF
cdr3_nt: TGTGCCAGCAGCGTTGGGTTGGAGACTGAAGCTTTCTTT

j_call: TRBJ1-5
d_call: NA
clone_size: NA
v_call: TRBV28
cdr3_aa: CASSHFLQGSQPQHF
cdr3_nt: TGTGCCAGCAGCCATTTTTTACAGGGTAGTCAGCCCCAGCATTTT

j_call: TRBJ2-3
d_call: TRBD2
clone_size: NA
v_call: TRBV6-1
cdr3_aa: CASSDVRGGSGLADTQYF
cdr3_nt: TGTGCCAGCAGTGACGTGCGGGGGGGATCCGGCTTGGCAGATACGCAGTATTTT

j_call: TRBJ2-7
d_call: TRBD1
clone_size: NA
v_call: TRBV27
cdr3_aa: CASSRDRGGSYEQYF
cdr3_nt: TGTGCCAGCAGTCGGGACAGGGGAGGGTCCTACGAGCAGTACTTC

j_call: TRBJ2-7
d_call: NA
clone_size: NA
v_call: TRBV5-4
cdr3_aa: CASSPGRYEQYF
cdr3_nt: TGTGCCAGCAGTCCCGGGAGATACGAGCAGTACTTC

j_call: TRBJ2-1
d_call: NA
clone_size: NA
v_call: TRBV6-6
cdr3_aa: CASTSPGKSPGNEQFF
cdr3_nt: TGTGCCAGCACTTCACCAGGGAAATCCCCTGGGAATGAGCAGTTCTTC

j_call: TRBJ1-1
d_call: NA
clone_size: once
v_call: TRBV4-3
cdr3_aa: CASSQWAGVQTNTEAFF
cdr3_nt: TGCGCCAGCAGCCAATGGGCAGGGGTACAGACGAACACTGAAGCTTTCTTT

j_call: TRBJ2-7
d_call: TRBD2
clone_size: NA
v_call: TRBV5-1
cdr3_aa: CASGVIAGAPYEQYF
cdr3_nt: TGCGCCAGCGGGGTAATAGCGGGGGCCCCCTACGAGCAGTACTTC

j_call: TRBJ1-2
d_call: NA
clone_size: NA
v_call: TRBV11-2
cdr3_aa: CASSLVDSHPSFGYGYTF
cdr3_nt: TGTGCCAGCAGCTTAGTAGACAGTCATCCTTCCTTTGGTTATGGCTACACCTTC

j_call: TRBJ1-2
d_call: TRBD1
clone_size: NA
v_call: TRBV14
cdr3_aa: CASSQVAGQGEINGYTF
cdr3_nt: TGTGCCAGCAGCCAAGTCGCCGGCCAGGGGGAGATTAATGGCTACACCTTC

j_call: TRBJ1-2
d_call: TRBD1
clone_size: NA
v_call: TRBV30
cdr3_aa: CAWSGGTGWDYGYTF
cdr3_nt: TGTGCCTGGAGTGGGGGGACAGGGTGGGACTATGGCTACACCTTC

j_call: TRBJ2-5
d_call: TRBD2
clone_size: NA
v_call: TRBV7-2
cdr3_aa: CASSPTQRLLWREVGQYF
cdr3_nt: TGTGCCAGCAGCCCAACCCAGCGGCTGTTGTGGCGGGAGGTGGGCCAGTACTTC

j_call: TRBJ2-5
d_call: TRBD2
clone_size: NA
v_call: TRBV6-5
cdr3_aa: CASSLAGGVQETQYF
cdr3_nt: TGTGCCAGCAGTTTAGCGGGAGGGGTCCAAGAGACCCAGTACTTC

j_call: TRBJ1-2
d_call: NA
clone_size: NA
v_call: TRBV7-9
cdr3_aa: CASSWERTGYTF
cdr3_nt: TGTGCCAGCAGTTGGGAGAGGACTGGCTACACCTTC

j_call: TRBJ1-2
d_call: NA
clone_size: NA
v_call: TRBV11-2
cdr3_aa: CASSLGQEARNGYTF
cdr3_nt: TGTGCCAGCAGCTTAGGGCAGGAGGCAAGAAATGGCTACACCTTC

j_call: TRBJ2-7
d_call: NA
clone_size: NA
v_call: TRBV7-9
cdr3_aa: CVSSLSEGHPGRQYF
cdr3_nt: TGTGTCAGCAGCTTAAGTGAGGGACACCCCGGGCGGCAGTACTTC

j_call: TRBJ2-7
d_call: TRBD1
clone_size: NA
v_call: TRBV6-5
cdr3_aa: CASRPGQGAYEQYF
cdr3_nt: TGTGCCAGCAGGCCGGGACAGGGGGCGTACGAGCAGTACTTC

j_call: TRBJ2-7
d_call: TRBD2
clone_size: NA
v_call: TRBV4-2
cdr3_aa: CASSQVAGGPYEQYF
cdr3_nt: TGTGCCAGCAGCCAAGTAGCGGGGGGGCCCTACGAGCAGTACTTC

j_call: TRBJ2-7
d_call: TRBD2
clone_size: NA
v_call: TRBV6-1
cdr3_aa: CASSDAGAPYEQYF
cdr3_nt: TGTGCCAGCAGTGACGCGGGAGCCCCCTACGAGCAGTACTTC

j_call: TRBJ1-1
d_call: NA
clone_size: few
v_call: TRBV7-2
cdr3_aa: CASSLARGLPLNTEAFF
cdr3_nt: TGTGCCAGCAGCTTAGCGCGAGGCCTCCCCTTGAACACTGAAGCTTTCTTT

j_call: TRBJ1-1
d_call: NA
clone_size: few
v_call: TRBV4-1
cdr3_aa: CASRSGTLNTEAFF
cdr3_nt: TGCGCCAGCAGGAGTGGGACATTGAACACTGAAGCTTTCTTT

j_call: TRBJ2-7
d_call: NA
clone_size: NA
v_call: TRBV30
cdr3_aa: CAWSFGDSEQYF
cdr3_nt: TGTGCCTGGAGTTTCGGAGATTCCGAGCAGTACTTC

j_call: TRBJ1-2
d_call: TRBD1
clone_size: once
v_call: TRBV6-1
cdr3_aa: CASSERGGAGYTF
cdr3_nt: TGTGCCAGCAGTGAAAGAGGGGGCGCGGGCTACACCTTC

j_call: TRBJ1-2
d_call: NA
clone_size: NA
v_call: TRBV7-9
cdr3_aa: CASSSSDRYYGYTF
cdr3_nt: TGTGCCAGCAGCTCCTCGGACAGATACTATGGCTACACCTTC

j_call: TRBJ1-1
d_call: TRBD1
clone_size: NA
v_call: TRBV5-6
cdr3_aa: CASSSGTGDLGASNTEAFF
cdr3_nt: TGTGCCAGCAGTTCCGGGACAGGCGATCTCGGTGCCTCGAACACTGAAGCTTTCTTT

j_call: TRBJ2-1
d_call: TRBD2
clone_size: NA
v_call: TRBV27
cdr3_aa: CASSLGLAGVDEQFF
cdr3_nt: TGTGCCAGCAGTTTAGGCCTAGCGGGAGTCGATGAGCAGTTCTTC

j_call: TRBJ1-3
d_call: NA
clone_size: NA
v_call: TRBV7-6
cdr3_aa: CASSLRSASGNTIYF
cdr3_nt: TGTGCCAGCAGCTTACGGTCAGCGTCTGGAAACACCATATATTTT

j_call: TRBJ2-2
d_call: NA
clone_size: NA
v_call: TRBV4-1
cdr3_aa: CASSQRITSPTGELFF
cdr3_nt: TGCGCCAGCAGTCAGAGAATTACTAGCCCCACCGGGGAGCTGTTTTTT

j_call: TRBJ2-7
d_call: TRBD2
clone_size: NA
v_call: TRBV7-8
cdr3_aa: CASSPQGSGSYEQYF
cdr3_nt: TGTGCCAGCAGCCCCCAGGGTAGCGGGTCCTACGAGCAGTACTTC

j_call: TRBJ2-7
d_call: NA
clone_size: NA
v_call: TRBV5-6
cdr3_aa: CASSGQGIDYEQYF
cdr3_nt: TGTGCCAGCAGCGGGCAGGGGATCGACTACGAGCAGTACTTC

j_call: TRBJ1-2
d_call: NA
clone_size: NA
v_call: TRBV4-2
cdr3_aa: CASSQGPGQKRNGYTF
cdr3_nt: TGTGCCAGCAGCCAAGGCCCCGGACAGAAAAGAAATGGCTACACCTTC

j_call: TRBJ1-1
d_call: NA
clone_size: NA
v_call: TRBV7-2
cdr3_aa: CASSLGTLNTEAFF
cdr3_nt: TGTGCCAGCAGCTTAGGGACACTGAACACTGAAGCTTTCTTT

j_call: TRBJ1-2
d_call: TRBD1
clone_size: NA
v_call: TRBV30
cdr3_aa: CAWSAAGTGVYGYTF
cdr3_nt: TGTGCCTGGAGCGCAGCCGGGACAGGGGTCTATGGCTACACCTTC

j_call: TRBJ2-5
d_call: TRBD1
clone_size: NA
v_call: TRBV7-9
cdr3_aa: CASSSLTGGEETQYF
cdr3_nt: TGTGCCAGCAGCTCCCTGACAGGGGGTGAAGAGACCCAGTACTTC

j_call: TRBJ1-1
d_call: NA
clone_size: few
v_call: TRBV12-5
cdr3_aa: CASGLGSAFF
cdr3_nt: TGTGCTAGTGGTCTAGGATCGGCTTTCTTT

j_call: TRBJ1-2
d_call: NA
clone_size: NA
v_call: TRBV2
cdr3_aa: CASSEDWSTSRGGKGYTF
cdr3_nt: TGTGCCAGCAGTGAAGATTGGTCTACTTCCCGAGGTGGAAAAGGCTACACCTTC

j_call: TRBJ1-5
d_call: NA
clone_size: NA
v_call: TRBV7-2
cdr3_aa: CASSPREVNQPQHF
cdr3_nt: TGTGCCAGCAGCCCTAGGGAGGTAAATCAGCCCCAGCATTTT

j_call: TRBJ2-5
d_call: NA
clone_size: NA
v_call: TRBV7-2
cdr3_aa: CASQPESSAETQYF
cdr3_nt: TGTGCCAGCCAGCCAGAATCTAGCGCCGAGACCCAGTACTTC

j_call: TRBJ2-7
d_call: TRBD2
clone_size: NA
v_call: TRBV5-1
cdr3_aa: CASSSGGGNSYEQYF
cdr3_nt: TGCGCCAGCAGCTCGGGAGGGGGGAACTCCTACGAGCAGTACTTC

j_call: TRBJ1-2
d_call: NA
clone_size: NA
v_call: TRBV2
cdr3_aa: CASSLAGAPYGYTF
cdr3_nt: TGTGCCAGCAGTCTCGCAGGGGCCCCCTATGGCTACACCTTC

j_call: TRBJ1-1
d_call: TRBD1
clone_size: NA
v_call: TRBV5-5
cdr3_aa: CASSTTSTGVVTEAFF
cdr3_nt: TGTGCCAGCAGCACCACATCGACAGGGGTGGTAACTGAAGCTTTCTTT

j_call: TRBJ1-1
d_call: NA
clone_size: NA
v_call: TRBV5-4
cdr3_aa: CASSLDGANTEAFF
cdr3_nt: TGTGCCAGCAGCTTGGATGGAGCGAACACTGAAGCTTTCTTT

j_call: TRBJ2-3
d_call: NA
clone_size: few
v_call: TRBV5-5
cdr3_aa: CASSLDLGTDTQYF
cdr3_nt: TGTGCCAGCAGCTTGGACTTAGGCACAGATACGCAGTATTTT

j_call: TRBJ2-2
d_call: NA
clone_size: NA
v_call: TRBV18
cdr3_aa: CASSSRQDNTGELFF
cdr3_nt: TGTGCCAGCTCCTCTCGACAGGATAACACCGGGGAGCTGTTTTTT